Below, one TCR beta chain is given with its context. Its matching antigen is unknown. The data stem from a study of monozygotic twins with inflammatory bowel disease. Following a re-call of the 5' RACE reads, TCRdb has one entry per CDR3 protein and lacks DNA. The ten top clones account for 6% to 9%, within a sample of approximately 200,000 distinct CDR3 sequences. Overall study findings and caveats: Concordant and discordant twins showed no difference in repertoire similarity, possibly from limited power. Differing T cell subtypes remained indistinguishable.

The sample was blood. The TCR was taken from a human donor with ulcerative colitis or Crohn's disease, or a healthy co-twin of an affected twin (not recorded which).

This CDR3 reads CASSQGGFYEQYF. The chain is built from TRBV3-1 and TRBJ2-7; TCRdb proposes TRBD1, but this gene call is untestable without DNA. Germline CDR1 is LGHDT and CDR2 is YNNKEL (reference sequence). This CDR3 has 13 residues.